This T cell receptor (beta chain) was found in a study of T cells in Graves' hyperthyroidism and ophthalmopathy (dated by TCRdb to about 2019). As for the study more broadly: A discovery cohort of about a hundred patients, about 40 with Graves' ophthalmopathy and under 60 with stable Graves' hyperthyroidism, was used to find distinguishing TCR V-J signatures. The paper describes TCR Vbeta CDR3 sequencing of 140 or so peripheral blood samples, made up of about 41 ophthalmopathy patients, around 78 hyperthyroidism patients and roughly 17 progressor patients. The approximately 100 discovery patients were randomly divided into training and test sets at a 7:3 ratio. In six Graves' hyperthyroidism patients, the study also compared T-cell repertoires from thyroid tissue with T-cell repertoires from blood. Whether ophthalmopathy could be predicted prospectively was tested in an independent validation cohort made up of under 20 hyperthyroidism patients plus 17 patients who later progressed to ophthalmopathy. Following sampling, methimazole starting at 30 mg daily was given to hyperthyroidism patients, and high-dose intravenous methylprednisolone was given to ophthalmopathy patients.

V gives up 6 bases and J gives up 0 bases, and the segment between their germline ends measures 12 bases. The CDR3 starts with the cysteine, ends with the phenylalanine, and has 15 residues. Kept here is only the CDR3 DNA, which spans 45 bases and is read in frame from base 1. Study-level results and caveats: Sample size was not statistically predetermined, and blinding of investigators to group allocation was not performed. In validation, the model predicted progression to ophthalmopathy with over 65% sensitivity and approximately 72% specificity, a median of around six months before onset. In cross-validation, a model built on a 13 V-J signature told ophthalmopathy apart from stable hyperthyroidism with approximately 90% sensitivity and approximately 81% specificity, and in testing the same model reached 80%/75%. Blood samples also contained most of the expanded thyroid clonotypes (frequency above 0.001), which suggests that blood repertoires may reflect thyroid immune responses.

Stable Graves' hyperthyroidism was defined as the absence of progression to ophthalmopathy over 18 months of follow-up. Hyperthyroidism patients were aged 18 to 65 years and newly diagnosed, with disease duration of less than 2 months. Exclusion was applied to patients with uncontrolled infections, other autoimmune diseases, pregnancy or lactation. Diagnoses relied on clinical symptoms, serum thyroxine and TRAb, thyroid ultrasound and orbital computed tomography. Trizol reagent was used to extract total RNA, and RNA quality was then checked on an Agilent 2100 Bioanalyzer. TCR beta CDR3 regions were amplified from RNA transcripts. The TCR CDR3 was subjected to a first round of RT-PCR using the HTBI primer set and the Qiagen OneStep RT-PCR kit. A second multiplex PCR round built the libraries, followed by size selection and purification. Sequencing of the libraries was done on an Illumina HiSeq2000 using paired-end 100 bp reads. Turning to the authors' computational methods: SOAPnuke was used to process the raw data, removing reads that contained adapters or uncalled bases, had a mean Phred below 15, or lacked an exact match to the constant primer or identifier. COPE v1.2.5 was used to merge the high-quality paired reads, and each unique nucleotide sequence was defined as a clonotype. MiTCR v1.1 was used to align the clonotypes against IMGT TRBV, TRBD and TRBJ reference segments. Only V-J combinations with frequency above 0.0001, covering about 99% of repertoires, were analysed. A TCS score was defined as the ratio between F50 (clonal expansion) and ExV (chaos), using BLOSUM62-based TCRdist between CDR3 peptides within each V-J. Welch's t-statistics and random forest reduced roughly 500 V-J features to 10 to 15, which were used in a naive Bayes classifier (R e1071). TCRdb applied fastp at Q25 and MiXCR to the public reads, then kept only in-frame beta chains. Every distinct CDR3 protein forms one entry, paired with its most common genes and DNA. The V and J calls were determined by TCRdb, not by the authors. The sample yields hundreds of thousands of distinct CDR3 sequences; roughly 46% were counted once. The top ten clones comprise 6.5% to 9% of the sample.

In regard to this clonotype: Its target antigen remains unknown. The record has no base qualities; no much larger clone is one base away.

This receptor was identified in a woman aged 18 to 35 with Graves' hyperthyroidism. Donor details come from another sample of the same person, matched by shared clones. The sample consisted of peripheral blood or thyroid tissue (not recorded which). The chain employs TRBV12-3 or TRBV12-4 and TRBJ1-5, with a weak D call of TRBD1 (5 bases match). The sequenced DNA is TGTGCCAGCAGCCCGACAGCTTATAGCAATCAGCCCCAGCATTTT. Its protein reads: CASSPTAYSNQPQHF.